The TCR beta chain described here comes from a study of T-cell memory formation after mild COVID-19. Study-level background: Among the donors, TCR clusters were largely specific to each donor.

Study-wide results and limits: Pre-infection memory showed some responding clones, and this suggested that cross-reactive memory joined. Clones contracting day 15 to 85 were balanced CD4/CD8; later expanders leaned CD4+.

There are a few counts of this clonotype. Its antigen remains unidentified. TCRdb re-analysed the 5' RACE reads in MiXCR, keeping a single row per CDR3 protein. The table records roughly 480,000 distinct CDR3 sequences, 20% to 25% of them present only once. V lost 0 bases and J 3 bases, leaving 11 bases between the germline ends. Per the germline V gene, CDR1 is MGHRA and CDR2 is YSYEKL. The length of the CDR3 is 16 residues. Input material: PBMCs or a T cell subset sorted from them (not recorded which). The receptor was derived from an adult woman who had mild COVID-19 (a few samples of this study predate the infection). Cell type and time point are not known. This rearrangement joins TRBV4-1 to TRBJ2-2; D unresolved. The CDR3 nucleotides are TGCGCCAGCAGCCAAGATTTGCGAAGATACACCGGGGAGCTGTTTTTT. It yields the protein CASSQDLRRYTGELFF.